What follows are 16 T cell receptor beta chains derived from one specimen sequenced in a study of regulatory T cells in long-lasting Graves disease. Relying on iRepertoire HTBI primers and Arm-PCR of CDR3 regions, the team built TCR beta libraries. TCRdb used MiXCR to reprocess the multiplex PCR reads, holding one entry per CDR3 protein. This sample has around 470,000 distinct CDR3 sequences, with about 15% found just once. Time point here: newly diagnosed GD, antithyroid drugs for less than 3 months. RNA extracted from PBMCs served as the sequencing template. These data were also reused for a study on T cells in Graves' hyperthyroidism and ophthalmopathy.

This specimen was peripheral blood mononuclear cells (PBMCs), taken at new diagnosis, from a patient treated with antithyroid drugs. These receptors were taken from a woman aged 45-59 years with Graves disease.

This clonotype was observed many times. The CDR3 loop is CATNTGTGGTDTQYF. CDR3 in DNA: TGTGCCACCAACACCGGGACAGGGGGCACAGATACGCAGTATTTT. V usage is TRBV24-1 and J usage is TRBJ2-3, with 10 bases matching TRBD1. This CDR3 spans 15 amino acids. CDR1 is KGHDR, CDR2 SFDVKD, per germline. With V trimmed by 8 bases and J by 1 base, 5 bases remained unmatched.

This clonotype came up many times. V gene TRBV29-1 combines with J gene TRBJ2-5; D call uncertain. Germline V CDR1 and CDR2: SQVTM, ANQGSEA. This CDR3 has 13 residues. The V and J ends lost 4 bases and 1 base respectively, with 10 bases between them. The CDR3 region is CSVASVFQETQYF. Written as DNA, the CDR3 is TGCAGCGTTGCCAGCGTATTCCAAGAGACCCAGTACTTC.

This clonotype was recorded many times. This chain links TRBV2 with TRBJ2-4; D gene ambiguous. The V and J ends lost 5 bases and 0 bases respectively, with 14 bases between them. Germline V gene lookup returns CDR1 SNHLY and CDR2 FYNNEI. There are 16 residues in the CDR3. The CDR3 region has the DNA TGTGCCAGCAGTCTCAGACCGACACTAGCCAAAAACATTCAGTACTTC. Protein sequence: CASSLRPTLAKNIQYF.

At least ten counts were recorded for this clonotype. The chain combines TRBV2 with TRBJ1-5; 9 bases match TRBD1. CDR1 and CDR2 (germline): SNHLY, FYNNEI. The CDR3 covers 14 residues. J lost 7 bases, V lost 6 bases, and 7 bases had no gene match. The CDR3 nucleotides read TGTGCCAGCAGGGCGACAGGGGGTGGGCAGCCCCAGCATTTT. This encodes CASRATGGGQPQHF.

This sequence joins TRBV9 and TRBJ2-5; 7 bases are a match to TRBD2. CDR3 length equals 16 residues. The trim removed 0 bases at V and 4 bases at J, leaving 9 bases unmatched. Germline assignment: CDR1 SGDLS and CDR2 YYNGEE. The CDR3 DNA is TGTGCCAGCAGCGTAGGGAAGCGGGATGGATCAGAGACCCAGTACTTC. The encoded protein is CASSVGKRDGSETQYF.

With regard to this clonotype: A much larger clone differs from this one at a single base, so this may be a read error. The chain combines TRBV10-1 with TRBJ2-2; D ambiguous. Germline CDR1 reads WNHNN; CDR2 reads SYGVQD (reference sequence). The CDR3 is 13 residues long. V shed 3 bases and J shed 5 bases, with 7 bases lying between them. The CDR3, as DNA: TGCGCCAGCAGTGAACGGGTGACCGGGGAGCTGTTTTTT. Residues: CASSERVTGELFF.

This clonotype was picked up many times. CDR3 protein: CASTAAGAGNTIYF. DNA of the CDR3: TGTGCCAGCACCGCAGCAGGGGCTGGAAACACCATATATTTT. The chain combines TRBV2 with TRBJ1-3; TRBD1 might be the D (6 bases). The CDR3 has 14 residues. Trimming left V 7 bases short and J 2 bases short, with 12 bases between. Germline values: CDR1 SNHLY, CDR2 FYNNEI.

This clonotype was observed at least ten times. This chain uses TRBV11-2 with TRBJ2-5, with 7 bases fitting TRBD2. This CDR3 is built from 15 residues. Germline-derived CDR1 and CDR2 are SGHAT and FQNNGV. Germline trimming cut 0 bases from V and 3 bases from J; bases unmatched to any gene: 4. CDR3 amino acids: CASSLDWGGKETQYF. The CDR3 nucleotides read TGTGCCAGCAGCTTAGATTGGGGAGGGAAAGAGACCCAGTACTTC. The variable domain in full, with the rest retrieved from reference TRBV11-2 and TRBJ2-5, is EAGVAQSPRYKIIEKRQSVAFWCNPISGHATLYWYQQILGQGPKLLIQFQNNGVVDDSQLPKDRFSAERLKGVDSTLKIQPAKLEDSAVYLCASSLDWGGKETQYFGPGTRLLVL.

In its sample, this clonotype was seen once. At one of its ends the junction is not consistent with the germline gene, which may arise from a read error. The chain has TRBV12-3 or TRBV12-4 and TRBJ2-7, with 7 positions matching TRBD1. This CDR3 spans 13 amino acids. CDR3 residues: CVSSQDRPYEQYF. As DNA, the CDR3 is TGTGTCAGCAGTCAGGACAGGCCCTACGAGCAGTACTTC.

The sample holds a few counts of this clonotype. This chain links TRBV28 with TRBJ2-5; 8 nucleotides match TRBD1. Germline loops: CDR1 MDHEN, CDR2 SYDVKM. Unmatched junction bases numbered 8, after V lost 6 bases and J lost 5 bases. CDR3 length: 14 residues. The CDR3 DNA follows: TGTGCCAGCAGACCGACAGGGGCCTTGGAGACCCAGTACTTC. It yields the protein CASRPTGALETQYF. Full variable domain (rest looked up from reference TRBV28 and TRBJ2-5): DVKVTQSSRYLVKRTGEKVFLECVQDMDHENMFWYRQDPGLGLRLIYFSYDVKMKEKGDIPEGYSVSREKKERFSLILESASTNQTSMYLCASRPTGALETQYFGPGTRLLVL.

The genes are TRBV11-2 and TRBJ2-2; no firm D call. This CDR3 spans 16 amino acids. The V gene lost 2 bases and the J gene lost 3 bases, with 13 bases spanning the gap. Germline V lookup: CDR1 SGHAT, CDR2 FQNNGV. In nucleotides, the CDR3 is TGTGCCAGCAGCTTATCTATAGTTAGGGACACCGGGGAGCTGTTTTTT. It specifies CASSLSIVRDTGELFF.

This clonotype was detected only a few times. V gene TRBV30 combines with J gene TRBJ2-1; D not resolved. The V gene lost 0 bases and the J gene lost 9 bases, with 15 bases spanning the gap. Germline V gene data show CDR1 as GTSNPN and CDR2 as SVGIG (reference sequence). CDR3 length: 14 residues. The CDR3 region is CAWSVSSPSGEQFF. In nucleotides, the CDR3 is TGTGCCTGGAGTGTATCTTCCCCGTCCGGTGAGCAGTTCTTC. Full variable domain (remainder filled in from reference TRBV30 and TRBJ2-1): SQTIHQWPATLVQPVGSPLSLECTVEGTSNPNLYWYRQAAGRGLQLLFYSVGIGQISSEVPQNLSASRPQDRQFILSSKKLLLSDSGFYLCAWSVSSPSGEQFFGPGTRLTVL.

The table lists this clonotype with a count of one. A much larger clonotype is one base distant, so this may be a read error. The conserved phenylalanine or tryptophan is not found at the CDR3 terminus, so this likely reflects a read error. V gene TRBV6-2 or TRBV6-3 combines with J gene TRBJ2-1; D remains ambiguous. Trimming took off 3 bases at V and 10 bases at J, with 13 bases between the two ends. CDR3 length equals 13 residues. The germline gives CDR1 MNHEY, CDR2 SVGEGT. In DNA form, the CDR3 reads TGTGCCAGCAGTTATCCGCCCATTGGAGAGCAGTTCTCC. Translation: CASSYPPIGEQFS.

This clonotype was counted at least ten times. The gene calls are TRBV7-9 and TRBJ1-2; 9 bases line up with TRBD1. Germline assignment: CDR1 SEHNR and CDR2 FQNEAQ (reference sequence). The CDR3 sequence is 15 residues long. J lost 1 base, V lost 7 bases, and 7 bases had no gene match. CDR3 sequence: CASTKQGASNYGYTF. CDR3 nucleotides: TGTGCCAGCACCAAACAGGGGGCAAGTAACTATGGCTACACCTTC.

In its sample, this clonotype was seen many times. The rearrangement joins TRBV28 to TRBJ2-7; D is tentatively TRBD1 or TRBD2 (5 bases each). Germline values: CDR1 MDHEN, CDR2 SYDVKM. The CDR3 covers 13 residues. The ends were cut back, 7 bases at V and 2 bases at J, with 12 bases in the middle. CDR3 nucleotides: TGTGCCAGCATCCGGGACCACCCCTACGAGCAGTACTTC. This translates into CASIRDHPYEQYF.

This clonotype came up many times. This chain connects TRBV30 to TRBJ2-1; possibly TRBD1 for D (6 bases). The germline V gene encodes CDR1 GTSNPN and CDR2 SVGIG (reference sequence). Trimming removed 0 bases at V and 6 bases at J, with 9 bases between. This CDR3 comprises 13 residues. The CDR3 DNA reads TGTGCCTGGAGTGTGGGACACACCAATGAGCAGTTCTTC. Translation: CAWSVGHTNEQFF.